This T cell receptor beta chain was identified during a study of cytomegalovirus exposure and HLA in healthy donors. Vbeta (60) and Jbeta (13) primers were used in the PCR. TCRdb keeps only in-frame clones here, not all; method: immunoSEQ multiplex PCR. The repertoire holds 200,000 or so clones, with roughly 83% as singletons. Germline lookup yields CDR1 LGHNT and CDR2 FRNRAP. The CDR3 covers 13 residues. V shed 1 base and J shed 15 bases, with 15 bases lying between them. Though nominally healthy at sampling, donors likely had unrecorded immune exposures. The chain couples TRBV12-5 to TRBJ1-4; D might be TRBD1 (5 bases). The sequenced sample consisted of PBMCs. The clonotype was recovered from a boy aged 5-17 years in good health and CMV-seronegative. CDR3 region: CASGLGDSNGLFF. CDR3 nucleotides: TGTGCTAGTGGTTTGGGAGACAGCAACGGATTGTTTTTT.